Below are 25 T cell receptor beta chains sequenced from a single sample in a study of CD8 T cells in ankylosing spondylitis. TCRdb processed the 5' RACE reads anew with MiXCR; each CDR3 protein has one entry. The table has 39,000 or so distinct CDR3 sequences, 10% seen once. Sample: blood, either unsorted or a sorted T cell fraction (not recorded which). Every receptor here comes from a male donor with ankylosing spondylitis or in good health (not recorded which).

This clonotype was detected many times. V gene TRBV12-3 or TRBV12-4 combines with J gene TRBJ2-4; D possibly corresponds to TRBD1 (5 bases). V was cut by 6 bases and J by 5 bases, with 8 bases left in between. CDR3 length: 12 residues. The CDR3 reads CASRQGQNIQYF. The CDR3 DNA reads TGTGCCAGCAGGCAGGGCCAAAACATTCAGTACTTC.

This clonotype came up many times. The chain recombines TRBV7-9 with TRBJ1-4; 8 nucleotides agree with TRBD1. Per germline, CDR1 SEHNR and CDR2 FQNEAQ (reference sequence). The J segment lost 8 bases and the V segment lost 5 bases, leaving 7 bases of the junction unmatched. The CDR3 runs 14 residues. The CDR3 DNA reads TGTGCCAGCAGCGACCGACAGGGGACGGAAAAACTGTTTTTT. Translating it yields CASSDRQGTEKLFF.

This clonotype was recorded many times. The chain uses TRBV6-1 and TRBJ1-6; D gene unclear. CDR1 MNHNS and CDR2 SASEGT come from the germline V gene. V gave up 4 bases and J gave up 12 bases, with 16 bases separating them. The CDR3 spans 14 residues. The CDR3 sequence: CASSGTPDRGPLHF. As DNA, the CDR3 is TGTGCCAGCAGTGGAACCCCCGACCGGGGACCCCTCCACTTT.

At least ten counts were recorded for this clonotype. The CDR3 protein is CASSNIALPGYEQYF. The CDR3 coding sequence is TGTGCCAGCAGTAACATAGCCTTACCGGGCTACGAGCAGTACTTC. The V and J genes are TRBV6-5 and TRBJ2-7; D not resolved. Germline V CDR1 and CDR2: MNHEY, SVGAGI. V was cut by 5 bases and J by 3 bases, with 17 bases left in between. The CDR3 sequence is 15 residues long.

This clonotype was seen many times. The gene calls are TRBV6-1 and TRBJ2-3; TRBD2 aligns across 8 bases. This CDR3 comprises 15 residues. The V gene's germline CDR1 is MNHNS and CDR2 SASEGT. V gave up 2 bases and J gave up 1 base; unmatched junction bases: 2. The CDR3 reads CASSESGRGTDTQYF. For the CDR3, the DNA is TGTGCCAGCAGTGAAAGCGGGAGAGGCACAGATACGCAGTATTTT.

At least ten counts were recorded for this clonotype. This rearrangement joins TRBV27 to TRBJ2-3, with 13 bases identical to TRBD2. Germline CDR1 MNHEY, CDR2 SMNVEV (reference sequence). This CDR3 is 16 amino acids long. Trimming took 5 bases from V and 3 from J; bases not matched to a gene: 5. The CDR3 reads CASSDTSGRVTDTQYF. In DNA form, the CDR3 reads TGTGCCAGCAGTGACACTAGCGGGAGGGTGACAGATACGCAGTATTTT.

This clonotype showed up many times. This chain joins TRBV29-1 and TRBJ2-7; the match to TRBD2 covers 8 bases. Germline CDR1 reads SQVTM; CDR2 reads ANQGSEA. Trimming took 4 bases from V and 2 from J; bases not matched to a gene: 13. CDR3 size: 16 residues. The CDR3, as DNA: TGCAGCGTTGTTCCGTTTACGGGAGGGTCGGCCTACGAGCAGTACTTC. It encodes CSVVPFTGGSAYEQYF.

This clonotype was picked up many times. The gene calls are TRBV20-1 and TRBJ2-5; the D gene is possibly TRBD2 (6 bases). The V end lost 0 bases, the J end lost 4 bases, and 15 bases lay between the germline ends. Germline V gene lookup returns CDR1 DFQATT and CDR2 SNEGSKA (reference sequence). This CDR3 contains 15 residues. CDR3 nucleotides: TGCAGTGCTAGAGATTCCCCGGGGGTCGCAGAGACCCAGTACTTC. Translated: CSARDSPGVAETQYF.

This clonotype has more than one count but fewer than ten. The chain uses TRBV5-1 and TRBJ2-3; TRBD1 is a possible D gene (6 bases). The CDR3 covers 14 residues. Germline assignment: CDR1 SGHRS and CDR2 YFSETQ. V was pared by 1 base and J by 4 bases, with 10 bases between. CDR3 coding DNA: TGCGCCAGCAGCTTGAAACAGGGACCAGATACGCAGTATTTT. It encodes CASSLKQGPDTQYF.

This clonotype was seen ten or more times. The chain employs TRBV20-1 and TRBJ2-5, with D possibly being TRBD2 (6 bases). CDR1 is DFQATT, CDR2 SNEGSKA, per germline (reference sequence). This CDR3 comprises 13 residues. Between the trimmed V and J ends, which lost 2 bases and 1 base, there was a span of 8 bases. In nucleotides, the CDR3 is TGCAGTGCTAGAACCGGGGGCCAAGAGACCCAGTACTTC. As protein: CSARTGGQETQYF.

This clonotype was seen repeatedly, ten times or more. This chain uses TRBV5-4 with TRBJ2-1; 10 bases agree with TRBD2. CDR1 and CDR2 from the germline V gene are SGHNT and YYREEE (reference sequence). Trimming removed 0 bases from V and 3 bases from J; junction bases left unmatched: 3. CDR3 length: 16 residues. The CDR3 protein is CASSLVASGSYNEQFF. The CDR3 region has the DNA TGTGCCAGCAGCTTGGTTGCTAGCGGGAGCTACAATGAGCAGTTCTTC.

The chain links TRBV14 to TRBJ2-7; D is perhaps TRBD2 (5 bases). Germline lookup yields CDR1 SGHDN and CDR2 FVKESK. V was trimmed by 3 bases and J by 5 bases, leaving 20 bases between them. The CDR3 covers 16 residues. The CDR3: CASSHFLGRGPDEQYF. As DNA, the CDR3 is TGTGCCAGCAGCCATTTTTTGGGTCGAGGGCCCGACGAGCAGTACTTC.

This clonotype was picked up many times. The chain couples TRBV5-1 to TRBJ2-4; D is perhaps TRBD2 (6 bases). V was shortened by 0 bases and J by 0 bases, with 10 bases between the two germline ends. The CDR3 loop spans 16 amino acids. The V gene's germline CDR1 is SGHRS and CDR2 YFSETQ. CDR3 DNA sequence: TGCGCCAGCAGCTTGGGGATAGCGGTAGCCAAAAACATTCAGTACTTC. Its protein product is CASSLGIAVAKNIQYF.

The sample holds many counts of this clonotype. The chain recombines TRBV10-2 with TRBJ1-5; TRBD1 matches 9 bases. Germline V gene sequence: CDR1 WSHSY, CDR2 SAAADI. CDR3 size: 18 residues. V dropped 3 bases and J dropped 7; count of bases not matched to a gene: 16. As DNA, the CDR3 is TGCGCCAGCAGTGAAAGGGAACGTACAGGGGGCGGACAACAGCCCCAGCATTTT. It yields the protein CASSERERTGGGQQPQHF.

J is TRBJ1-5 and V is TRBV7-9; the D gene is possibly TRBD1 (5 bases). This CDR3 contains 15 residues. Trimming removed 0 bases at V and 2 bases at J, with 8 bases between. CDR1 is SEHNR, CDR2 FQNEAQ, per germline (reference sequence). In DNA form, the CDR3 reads TGTGCCAGCAGCTTAGCGGGGCAGGGCAATCAGCCCCAGCATTTT. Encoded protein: CASSLAGQGNQPQHF.

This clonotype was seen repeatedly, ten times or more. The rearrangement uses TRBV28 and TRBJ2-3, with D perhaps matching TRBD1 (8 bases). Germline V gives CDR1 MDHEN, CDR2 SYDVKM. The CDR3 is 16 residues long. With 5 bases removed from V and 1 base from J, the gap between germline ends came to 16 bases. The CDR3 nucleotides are TGTGCCAGCAGTCTGGACAGGGCGGGAGGCACAGATACGCAGTATTTT. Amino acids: CASSLDRAGGTDTQYF. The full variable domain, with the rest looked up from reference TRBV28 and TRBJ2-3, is DVKVTQSSRYLVKRTGEKVFLECVQDMDHENMFWYRQDPGLGLRLIYFSYDVKMKEKGDIPEGYSVSREKKERFSLILESASTNQTSMYLCASSLDRAGGTDTQYFGPGTRLTVL.

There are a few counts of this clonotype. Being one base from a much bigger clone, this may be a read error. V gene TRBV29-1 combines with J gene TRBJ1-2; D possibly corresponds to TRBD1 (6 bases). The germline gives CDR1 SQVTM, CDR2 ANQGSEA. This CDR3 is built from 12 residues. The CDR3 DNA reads TGCAGCGTTGCAGGGGTTAACTATGGCTACCCCTTC. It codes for CSVAGVNYGYPF.

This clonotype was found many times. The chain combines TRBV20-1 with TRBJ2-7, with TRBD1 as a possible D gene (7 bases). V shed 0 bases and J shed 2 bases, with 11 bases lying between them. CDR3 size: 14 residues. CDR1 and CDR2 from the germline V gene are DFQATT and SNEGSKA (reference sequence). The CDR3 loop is CSARDFRGAYEQYF. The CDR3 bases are TGCAGTGCTAGAGATTTCAGGGGGGCCTACGAGCAGTACTTC.

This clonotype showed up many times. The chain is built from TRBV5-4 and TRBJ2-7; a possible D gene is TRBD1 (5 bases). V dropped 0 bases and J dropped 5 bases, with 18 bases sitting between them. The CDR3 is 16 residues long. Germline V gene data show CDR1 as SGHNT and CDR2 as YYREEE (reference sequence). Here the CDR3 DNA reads TGTGCCAGCAGCTTGGTCGGCCAGGGTATTATCAACGAGCAGTACTTC. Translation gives CASSLVGQGIINEQYF.

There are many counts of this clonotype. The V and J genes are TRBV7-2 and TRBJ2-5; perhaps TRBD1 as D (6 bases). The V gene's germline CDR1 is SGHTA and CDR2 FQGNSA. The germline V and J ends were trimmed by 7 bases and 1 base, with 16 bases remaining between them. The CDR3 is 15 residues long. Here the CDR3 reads CASTIQGLAQETQYF. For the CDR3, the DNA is TGTGCCAGCACCATCCAGGGGCTAGCCCAAGAGACCCAGTACTTC.

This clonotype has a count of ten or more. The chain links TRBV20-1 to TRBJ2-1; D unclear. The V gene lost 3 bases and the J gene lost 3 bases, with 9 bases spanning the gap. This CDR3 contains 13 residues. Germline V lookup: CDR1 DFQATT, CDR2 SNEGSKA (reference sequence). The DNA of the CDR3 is TGCAGTGCTAGTTCCCCCAACTACAATGAGCAGTTCTTC. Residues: CSASSPNYNEQFF.

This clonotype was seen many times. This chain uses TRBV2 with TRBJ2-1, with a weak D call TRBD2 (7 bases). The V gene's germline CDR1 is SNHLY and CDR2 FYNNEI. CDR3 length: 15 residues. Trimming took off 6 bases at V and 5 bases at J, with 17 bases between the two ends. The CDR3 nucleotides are TGTGCCAGCAGGAAGGGGGGAGGGGGTAACAATGAGCAGTTCTTC. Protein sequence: CASRKGGGGNNEQFF.

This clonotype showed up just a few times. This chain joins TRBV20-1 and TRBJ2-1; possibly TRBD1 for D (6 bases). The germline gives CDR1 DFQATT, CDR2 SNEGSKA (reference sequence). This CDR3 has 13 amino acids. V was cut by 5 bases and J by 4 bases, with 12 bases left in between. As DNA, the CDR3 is TGCAGTGCTCCCGGGACACCGTACAATGAGCAGTTCTTC. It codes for CSAPGTPYNEQFF.

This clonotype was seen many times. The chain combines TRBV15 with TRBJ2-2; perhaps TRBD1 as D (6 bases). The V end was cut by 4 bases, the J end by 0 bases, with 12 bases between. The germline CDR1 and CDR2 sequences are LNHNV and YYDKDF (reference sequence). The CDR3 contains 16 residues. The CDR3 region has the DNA TGTGCCACCAGCACAGGGGCCAGGGCGAACACCGGGGAGCTGTTTTTT. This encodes CATSTGARANTGELFF.

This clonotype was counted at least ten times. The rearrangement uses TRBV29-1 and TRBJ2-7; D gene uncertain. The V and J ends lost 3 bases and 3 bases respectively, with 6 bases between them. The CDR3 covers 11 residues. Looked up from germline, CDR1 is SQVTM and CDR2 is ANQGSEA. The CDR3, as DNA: TGCAGCGTTGAGACACTCTACGAGCAGTACTTC. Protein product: CSVETLYEQYF.